This TCR beta chain is from a study of OX40 agonist ivuxolimab in advanced cancers. Study observations and caveats: In the 0.1 to 3.0 mg/kg range, CD4+ and CD8+ blood T cells had expanded clonally by week 6.

Germline V gene sequence: CDR1 KGHSH, CDR2 LQKENI. This CDR3 is built from 14 residues. V lost 1 base and J 3 bases, leaving 10 bases between the germline ends. The assay was immunoSEQ multiplex PCR, and TCRdb's table has in-frame clones only and misses some. The repertoire holds about 41,000 clones, more than 75% seen once, with 3.5% to 4% in the top ten. Notes on this clone: Its antigen is unknown.

The chain employs TRBV18 and TRBJ2-7, with D perhaps assigned TRBD1 or TRBD2 (5 bases each). The sample in question was CD4+ or CD8+ T cells sorted from blood, obtained in a trial of the OX40 agonist ivuxolimab. The clonotype was recovered from an adult with an advanced solid tumor such as melanoma, head and neck, liver or kidney cancer. CDR3 bases: TGTGCCAGCTCACCACGGGACGGACGCTACGAGCAGTACTTC. This codes for CASSPRDGRYEQYF.